Listed below are T cell receptor beta chains from one sample, sequenced in a study of regulatory T cells in long-lasting Graves disease. TCRdb itself ran the multiplex PCR reads through MiXCR, one entry per CDR3 protein. Of around 460,000 distinct CDR3 sequences listed, around a fifth are singletons. The source material was peripheral blood mononuclear cells (PBMCs), sampled when the disease was refractory, from a patient treated with antithyroid drugs. The receptors here all came from a female donor with Graves disease. The CDR3 runs from the conserved cysteine through the conserved F or W. D genes are given only for firm matches. Expanded clones get a size class; other rows say once, few or many, or leave the size out.

V gene	clone size	D gene	J gene	CDR3 length	CDR3 protein	CDR3 DNA
TRBV7-2	many	NA	TRBJ1-5	15	CASSFEGYSNQPQHF	TGTGCCAGCAGCTTTGAGGGGTATAGCAATCAGCCCCAGCATTTT
TRBV30	few	NA	TRBJ1-5	14	CAWSVLTVGQPQHF	TGTGCCTGGAGTGTACTGACAGTCGGACAGCCCCAGCATTTT
TRBV3-1	NA	TRBD2	TRBJ2-2	16	CASSLWASGYTGELFF	TGTGCCAGCAGCCTATGGGCTAGCGGGTACACCGGGGAGCTGTTTTTT
TRBV13	many	NA	TRBJ1-4	14	CASSLGTTGEKLFF	TGTGCCAGCAGCTTGGGTACGACAGGAGAAAAACTGTTTTTT
TRBV15	NA	TRBD1	TRBJ2-4	16	CATSRPGQGVKNIQYF	TGTGCCACCAGCAGACCGGGACAGGGAGTCAAAAACATTCAGTACTTC
TRBV5-1	many	NA	TRBJ1-2	14	CASSLGDGDYGYTF	TGCGCCAGCAGCTTGGGGGACGGAGACTATGGCTACACCTTC
TRBV3-1	many	NA	TRBJ2-7	12	CASSQGGGEQYF	TGTGCCAGCAGCCAAGGAGGTGGCGAGCAGTACTTC
TRBV6-2/TRBV6-3	few	TRBD2	TRBJ2-3	15	CASRKGRGRTDTQYF	TGTGCCAGCAGGAAGGGGAGGGGTAGGACAGATACGCAGTATTTT
TRBV7-2	NA	TRBD1	TRBJ1-3	17	CASSLGLRQGAGNTVYF	TGTGCCAGCAGCTTAGGCCTTAGGCAGGGGGCTGGAAACACCGTATATTTT
TRBV20-1	many	NA	TRBJ1-2	13	CSARRPAYYGYTF	TGCAGTGCTAGAAGGCCAGCCTACTATGGCTACACCTTC
TRBV15	NA	NA	TRBJ1-3	15	CATSRDRGTGNTIYF	TGTGCCACCAGCAGAGATCGGGGTACTGGAAACACCATATATTTT
TRBV4-3	few	TRBD1	TRBJ2-7	16	CASSQDPGTGSYEQYF	TGCGCCAGCAGCCAAGATCCGGGGACAGGGTCCTACGAGCAGTACTTC
TRBV7-9	NA	TRBD2	TRBJ2-5	19	CASSFQSLAGGWGRETQYF	TGTGCCAGCAGCTTCCAGTCACTAGCGGGAGGATGGGGTCGAGAGACCCAGTACTTC
TRBV3-1	few	NA	TRBJ2-6	17	CASSQGAPDSGANVLTF	TGTGCCAGCAGCCAGGGAGCTCCAGACTCTGGGGCCAACGTCCTGACTTTC
TRBV5-1	NA	NA	TRBJ2-2	12	CASSSETGELFF	TGCGCCAGCAGCTCGGAAACCGGGGAGCTGTTTTTT
TRBV6-2/TRBV6-3	few	NA	TRBJ1-1	17	CASRLQGDNLANTEAFF	TGTGCCAGCAGGCTACAGGGTGATAATTTGGCGAACACTGAAGCTTTCTTT
TRBV3-1	many	NA	TRBJ1-2	12	CASSQEDRVPTF	TGTGCCAGCAGCCAAGAGGACCGAGTTCCTACCTTC
TRBV7-9	NA	TRBD1	TRBJ2-3	13	CAAGTGGTDTQYF	TGTGCCGCGGGGACAGGGGGAACAGATACGCAGTATTTT
TRBV6-9	NA	TRBD2	TRBJ2-7	16	CASSYLRTGGTYEQYF	TGCGCCAGCAGTTACCTCCGCACGGGAGGAACCTACGAGCAGTACTTC
TRBV3-1	many	NA	TRBJ2-5	14	CASSQRGAGETQYF	TGTGCCAGCAGCCAAAGGGGAGCCGGAGAGACCCAGTACTTC
TRBV28	NA	NA	TRBJ2-1	16	CASSSSLQIPYNEQFF	TGTGCCAGCAGTTCCTCTCTACAAATACCCTACAATGAGCAGTTCTTC
TRBV12-3/TRBV12-4	NA	NA	TRBJ1-3	16	CASSPQGGGIGNTIYF	TGTGCCAGCAGTCCTCAGGGAGGAGGGATTGGAAACACCATATATTTT
TRBV2	few	NA	TRBJ2-7	14	CASSGTDSAYEQYF	TGTGCCAGTAGCGGAACGGACAGCGCCTACGAGCAGTACTTC
TRBV14	NA	NA	TRBJ1-2	13	CASIPRGIDGYTF	TGTGCCAGCATCCCACGGGGGATAGATGGCTACACCTTC
TRBV6-1	many	NA	TRBJ1-5	18	CASSEYRVDGYSNQPQHF	TGTGCCAGCAGTGAATATCGTGTCGACGGGTATAGCAATCAGCCCCAGCATTTT
TRBV2	few	NA	TRBJ2-5	16	CASKLYPATLQETQYF	TGTGCCAGCAAATTGTACCCAGCTACCCTCCAAGAGACCCAGTACTTC
TRBV5-8	few	NA	TRBJ1-1	14	CASSQETPNTEAFF	TGTGCCAGCAGCCAAGAAACCCCGAACACTGAAGCTTTCTTT
TRBV18	NA	TRBD1	TRBJ1-1	13	CASSLQGASEAFF	TGTGCCAGCTCCCTACAGGGGGCAAGTGAAGCTTTCTTT
TRBV11-1	few	TRBD2	TRBJ2-5	16	CASSLETSGSQETQYF	TGTGCCAGCAGCTTAGAGACTAGCGGCTCCCAAGAGACCCAGTACTTC
TRBV9	medium-sized	TRBD1	TRBJ2-5	19	CASSVGHLGGQGLQETQYF	TGTGCCAGCAGCGTAGGACATCTAGGGGGACAGGGGCTTCAAGAGACCCAGTACTTC
TRBV5-1	NA	TRBD2	TRBJ2-7	16	CASSWGTSGETYEQYF	TGCGCCAGCAGCTGGGGGACTAGCGGTGAGACCTACGAGCAGTACTTC
TRBV3-1	many	NA	TRBJ2-5	15	CASSQPQSSGETQYF	TGTGCCAGCAGCCAACCCCAGAGTAGCGGTGAGACCCAGTACTTC
TRBV27	many	TRBD2	TRBJ2-7	15	CASRPTSARTYEQYF	TGTGCCAGCAGGCCTACTAGCGCCCGAACGTACGAGCAGTACTTC
TRBV4-3	few	NA	TRBJ2-5	15	CASSQDVWAGETQYF	TGCGCCAGCAGCCAAGATGTGTGGGCCGGGGAGACCCAGTACTTC
TRBV4-3	few	NA	TRBJ2-7	15	CASSQDAGLNYEQYF	TGCGCCAGCAGCCAAGATGCCGGGCTGAATTACGAGCAGTACTTC
TRBV4-3	NA	NA	TRBJ2-2	15	CASSRILANTGELFF	TGCGCCAGCAGCCGGATCCTGGCGAACACCGGGGAGCTGTTTTTT
TRBV27	many	TRBD1	TRBJ2-7	14	CASSSGQSSYEQYF	TGTGCCAGCAGCTCGGGACAGAGCTCCTACGAGCAGTACTTC
TRBV20-1	NA	NA	TRBJ2-5	14	CSAVETNRGETQYF	TGCAGTGCCGTAGAGACGAACCGCGGGGAGACCCAGTACTTC
TRBV7-2	NA	NA	TRBJ2-2	15	CASSSTIGVTGELFF	TGTGCCAGCAGCTCGACGATCGGGGTCACCGGGGAGCTGTTTTTT
TRBV20-1	NA	NA	TRBJ2-5	12	CSAGVTGETQYF	TGCAGTGCCGGCGTAACCGGGGAGACCCAGTACTTC
TRBV12-3/TRBV12-4	many	TRBD1	TRBJ2-7	14	CASRTGTDNYEQYF	TGTGCCAGCAGAACCGGGACAGATAATTACGAGCAGTACTTC
TRBV27	NA	NA	TRBJ2-3	13	CASSWRGTDTQYF	TGTGCCAGCAGTTGGAGGGGCACAGATACGCAGTATTTT
TRBV12-3/TRBV12-4	many	NA	TRBJ1-1	14	CASSLWDIFTEAFF	TGTGCCAGCAGTTTATGGGACATCTTCACTGAAGCTTTCTTT
TRBV24-1	few	NA	TRBJ1-5	15	CATSDLTGARQPQHF	TGTGCCACCAGTGATTTGACGGGGGCGCGACAGCCCCAGCATTTT
TRBV11-2	NA	NA	TRBJ2-2	13	CASSGQSTGELFF	TGTGCCAGCAGCGGCCAGAGCACCGGGGAGCTGTTTTTT